This T cell receptor beta chain came from a study of cytomegalovirus exposure and HLA in healthy donors. Findings and limits, study-wide: TCR beta V segments were, for the most part, productive about 87% or about 30% of the time in an earlier analysis.

With respect to this clone: Its specificity is not known.

CDR3 size: 16 residues. CDR1 is SGHDT and CDR2 is YYEEEE in the germline V gene. V lost 1 base, J lost 2 bases, and 5 bases stayed unmatched. The PCR contained 60 Vbeta and 13 Jbeta primers. Profiled with immunoSEQ multiplex PCR; TCRdb holds only in-frame clones, not every one. The table lists 50,000 to 70,000 clones, over 50% of them singletons. This sequence originates from a man aged 30-40 years in good health and CMV-seronegative. J is TRBJ1-2 and V is TRBV5-6; 10 bases align to TRBD1. The specimen sequenced was PBMCs. The CDR3 reads CASSLRGTGENYGYTF. CDR3 nucleotide sequence: TGTGCCAGCAGCTTGCGGGGGACAGGGGAGAACTATGGCTACACCTTC.